The 13 T cell receptor beta chains in this list originate from one sample, sequenced in a study of technical replicates of blood from several donors. Libraries were prepared by immunoSEQ multiplex PCR; TCRdb keeps only in-frame clonotypes and omits some of them. The sample carries about 97,000 clones, 96% recorded once. Input material: T cells isolated from PBMCs. Source of these receptors: a human donor in good health.

The chain carries TRBV28 and TRBJ1-4; D unresolved. Germline CDR1 reads MDHEN; CDR2 reads SYDVKM. The CDR3 consists of 13 residues. V was cut by 5 bases and J by 8 bases, with 12 bases left in between. CDR3 bases: TGTGCCAGCAGTCCCCAGCGATCAGAAAAACTGTTTTTT. It encodes CASSPQRSEKLFF.

The chain is built from TRBV7-9 and TRBJ2-5; possible D gene TRBD1, 6 bases. This CDR3 spans 14 amino acids. The V gene lost 5 bases and the J gene lost 3 bases, with 13 bases spanning the gap. From germline, CDR1 is SEHNR and CDR2 FQNEAQ (reference sequence). The CDR3 reads CASSHYRVEETQYF. CDR3 bases: TGTGCCAGCAGCCACTACAGGGTGGAAGAGACCCAGTACTTC.

This clone came up a few times. The chain joins TRBV27 to TRBJ1-1, with TRBD1 as a possible D gene (5 bases). The length of the CDR3 is 13 residues. Germline CDR1 reads MNHEY; CDR2 reads SMNVEV (reference sequence). V was cut by 5 bases and J by 1 base, with 8 bases left in between. In DNA, the CDR3 is TGTGCCAGCAGTGTCAGGGAGAACACTGAAGCTTTCTTT. Translation gives CASSVRENTEAFF.

This chain uses TRBV30 with TRBJ2-2, with D possibly TRBD2 on 7 matching bases. CDR1 is GTSNPN and CDR2 is SVGIG in the germline V gene (reference sequence). The CDR3 covers 14 residues. V was pared by 0 bases and J by 6 bases, with 11 bases between. The CDR3 DNA sequence: TGTGCCTGGAGTGTTACCGGGGGGCCCGGGGAGCTGTTTTTT. It specifies CAWSVTGGPGELFF.

This clone was seen just once. This chain uses TRBV29-1 with TRBJ2-2, with a possible D match to TRBD2 (6 bases). The CDR3 length is 12 residues. The germline V gene encodes CDR1 SQVTM and CDR2 ANQGSEA. The V end lost 8 bases, the J end lost 5 bases, and 12 bases lay between the germline ends. As DNA, the CDR3 is TGCAGCATCAGAAGCGGGACCGGGGAGCTGTTTTTT. This sequence encodes CSIRSGTGELFF.

This clone was counted a single time. The same CDR3 arises from other DNA sequences in this sample as well. The rearrangement uses TRBV4-1 and TRBJ2-7; 9 bases are shared with TRBD2. This CDR3 is 17 amino acids long. After removal of 0 bases from V and 3 bases from J, the junction contained 9 bases not matched to a gene. Germline values: CDR1 MGHRA, CDR2 YSYEKL. CDR3 residues: CASSQEFIAGDHYEQYF. Here the CDR3 DNA reads TGCGCCAGCAGCCAAGAGTTCATAGCGGGGGACCACTACGAGCAGTACTTC.

The chain has TRBV10-3 and TRBJ1-1; no definite D call. The CDR3 is 17 residues long. V shed 0 bases and J shed 1 base, with 15 bases lying between them. The germline gives CDR1 ENHRY, CDR2 SYGVKD. The CDR3 sequence: CAISESRARGSNTEAFF. The CDR3 coding sequence is TGTGCCATCAGTGAGTCGAGAGCTCGGGGTTCGAACACTGAAGCTTTCTTT.

In its sample, this clone was seen a few times. The chain is built from TRBV18 and TRBJ1-2; 8 nucleotides line up with TRBD1. Germline V gives CDR1 KGHSH, CDR2 LQKENI. This CDR3 has 14 residues. Trimming took 3 bases from V and 6 from J; bases not matched to a gene: 6. The CDR3 DNA reads TGTGCCAGCTCACCTCCGGGACAGGCTCATGGCTACACCTTC. It yields the protein CASSPPGQAHGYTF.

The CDR3 sequence: CASSFASAYEQYF. CDR3 sequence (DNA): TGTGCCAGCAGCTTTGCGAGCGCCTACGAGCAGTACTTC. The genes are TRBV7-2 and TRBJ2-7; D is ambiguous. Germline loops: CDR1 SGHTA, CDR2 FQGNSA. The CDR3 consists of 13 residues. Trimming left V 3 bases short and J 2 bases short, with 8 bases between.

The genes are TRBV6-5 and TRBJ2-1, with 7 nucleotides matching TRBD2. The CDR3 is 16 residues long. The ends lost 2 bases at V and 5 bases at J; junction bases unmatched: 9. Germline CDR1 is MNHEY and CDR2 is SVGAGI. The CDR3 loop reads CASSYRTSRIHNEQFF. CDR3 nucleotide sequence: TGTGCCAGCAGTTACCGGACTAGTCGTATCCACAATGAGCAGTTCTTC.

The chain employs TRBV28 and TRBJ2-3, with 9 bases matching TRBD2. This CDR3 is 15 amino acids long. The germline V gene has CDR1 MDHEN and CDR2 SYDVKM. After removal of 2 bases from V and 2 bases from J, the junction contained 2 bases not matched to a gene. Written as DNA, the CDR3 is TGTGCCAGCAGTTTAGCGGGAGGGACCACAGATACGCAGTATTTT. Translated: CASSLAGGTTDTQYF.

The chain has TRBV6-5 and TRBJ2-1, with TRBD2 identical over 10 bases. The V gene's germline CDR1 is MNHEY and CDR2 SVGAGI. CDR3 length: 15 residues. V lost 6 bases, J lost 5 bases, and 7 bases stayed unmatched. The DNA of the CDR3 is TGTGCCAGCAGCCCATTAGCGGGGGGCAACAATGAGCAGTTCTTC. Protein: CASSPLAGGNNEQFF.

The gene calls are TRBV19 and TRBJ2-5; D is perhaps TRBD2 (5 bases). With 4 bases removed from V and 5 bases from J, the gap between germline ends came to 8 bases. The germline gives CDR1 LNHDA, CDR2 SQIVND (reference sequence). The CDR3 extends over 12 amino acids. The CDR3 reads CASSRTGETQYF. As DNA, the CDR3 is TGTGCCAGTAGTAGGACTGGGGAGACCCAGTACTTC.